This T cell receptor (beta chain) was recorded in a study of T cell responses to AZD1222 COVID-19 vaccine. The data were produced by immunoSEQ multiplex PCR, yet TCRdb's version contains in-frame clones alone and is incomplete. Among 65,000 to 85,000 clones listed, 88% were seen once. Worth noting for this clone: Its antigen remains unknown.

The CDR3 runs 16 residues. The V end was cut by 1 base, the J end by 2 bases, with 12 bases between. Per the germline V gene, CDR1 is SGHVS and CDR2 is FNYEAQ. Study-level points and caveats: Recipients of AZD1222 seropositive at baseline numbered only 6 or 7. Following two doses of AZD1222, Spike-specific TCR breadth and depth rose.

Sequencing used peripheral blood, obtained 28 days after the second dose of the MenACWY control vaccine. This chain joins TRBV7-6 and TRBJ2-1; D might be TRBD1 (5 bases). This sequence was found in an adult who received the MenACWY meningococcal vaccine as a control. This CDR3 reads CASSLVRQGAYNEQFF. The CDR3 region has the DNA TGTGCCAGCAGCTTAGTTCGCCAAGGGGCCTACAATGAGCAGTTCTTC.